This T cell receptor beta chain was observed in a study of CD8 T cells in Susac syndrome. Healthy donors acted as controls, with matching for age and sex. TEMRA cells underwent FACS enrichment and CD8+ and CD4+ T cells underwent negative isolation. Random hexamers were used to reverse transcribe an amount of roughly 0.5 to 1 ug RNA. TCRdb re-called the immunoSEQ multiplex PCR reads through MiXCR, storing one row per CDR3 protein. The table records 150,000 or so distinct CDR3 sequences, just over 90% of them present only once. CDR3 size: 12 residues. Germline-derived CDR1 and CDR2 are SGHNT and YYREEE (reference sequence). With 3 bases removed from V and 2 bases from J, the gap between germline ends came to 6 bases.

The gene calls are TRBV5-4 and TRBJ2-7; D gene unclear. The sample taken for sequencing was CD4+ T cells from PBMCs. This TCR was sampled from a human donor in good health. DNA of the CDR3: TGTGCCAGCAGCTCGACAACCTACGAGCAGTACTTC. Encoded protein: CASSSTTYEQYF.